Following are 8 T cell receptor beta chains from one sample sequenced in a study of T cell responses to AZD1222 COVID-19 vaccine (dated by TCRdb to about 2021). The protocol used for the library was the immunoSEQ multiplex PCR assay. TCRdb mirrors the immuneACCESS table, restricted to in-frame sequences. Some clones are absent from its copies; in checked studies, under half trace to an unresolved V gene, and the reason for the others is unknown. For this sample the table gives around 160,000 clones, of which around 91% were detected only once. 5.2% of the sample is in the top ten clones. The time point label corresponds to: baseline before first vaccination. Sequencing was performed on peripheral blood, taken on day 0 of AZD1222 vaccination. These receptor sequences come from an adult in good health.

CDR3 DNA sequence: TGTGCCAGCAGTTACGGGCCAAGGGGCTATGGCTACACCTTC. This codes for CASSYGPRGYGYTF. The chain links TRBV27 to TRBJ1-2; D might be TRBD1 (5 bases). Per germline, CDR1 MNHEY and CDR2 SMNVEV (reference sequence). The V end lost 4 bases, the J end lost 4 bases, and 13 bases lay between the germline ends. The CDR3 is 14 residues long.

J is TRBJ1-5 and V is TRBV7-2, with a possible D match to TRBD1 (5 bases). The CDR3 length is 12 residues. Germline V CDR1 and CDR2: SGHTA, FQGNSA. Between the trimmed V and J ends, which lost 5 bases and 7 bases, there was a span of 9 bases. The CDR3 loop is CASSSRDQPQHF. The CDR3 bases are TGTGCCAGCAGCAGCAGGGACCAGCCCCAGCATTTT. Based on the CDR3 plus reference TRBV7-2 and TRBJ1-5, the full variable domain is GAGVSQSPSNKVTEKGKDVELRCDPISGHTALYWYRQSLGQGLEFLIYFQGNSAPDKSGLPSDRFSAERTGGSVSTLTIQRTQQEDSAVYLCASSSRDQPQHFGDGTRLSIL.

In regard to this clone: A read error may account for a junction end that differs from germline. The chain links TRBV7-7 to TRBJ2-3; D may match TRBD1 or TRBD2 (5 bases each). The CDR3 sequence is 14 residues long. Per germline, CDR1 SSHAT and CDR2 FNYEAQ (reference sequence). For the CDR3, the DNA is TGTGCTAGCAGCTTAGATCAGGGAGCAGATACGCAGTATTTT. Residues: CASSLDQGADTQYF. The complete variable domain, with remaining parts taken from reference TRBV7-7 and TRBJ2-3, reads GAGVSQSPRYKVTKRGQDVTLRCDPISSHATLYWYQQALGQGPEFLTYFNYEAQPDKSGLPSDRFSAERPEGSISTLTIQRTEQRDSAMYRCASSLDQGADTQYFGPGTRLTVL.

This chain joins TRBV11-2 and TRBJ1-2; D possibly corresponds to TRBD1 (5 bases). The V and J ends lost 0 bases and 8 bases respectively, with 13 bases between them. The CDR3 length is 14 residues. Germline V gives CDR1 SGHAT, CDR2 FQNNGV. CDR3 nucleotide sequence: TGTGCCAGCAGCTTAGATGGGGGTCGTGGCGGCTACACCTTC. Translating gives CASSLDGGRGGYTF.

J is TRBJ1-1 and V is TRBV14; D not resolved. CDR3 length equals 17 residues. V dropped 1 base and J dropped 1 base, with 16 bases sitting between them. The germline gives CDR1 SGHDN, CDR2 FVKESK. Here the CDR3 DNA reads TGTGCCAGCAGCCAAGTCCGTAGTATACCACAGAACACTGAAGCTTTCTTT. Translation gives CASSQVRSIPQNTEAFF.

This clone was recorded only once. The rearrangement uses TRBV4-2 and TRBJ2-2; 8 nucleotides match TRBD2. The CDR3 length is 15 residues. Unmatched junction bases numbered 3, after V lost 0 bases and J lost 6 bases. The V gene's germline CDR1 is LGHNA and CDR2 YNFKEQ. The CDR3 DNA follows: TGTGCCAGCAGCCAAGAAAGCGGGAGCGCCGGGGAGCTGTTTTTT. It specifies CASSQESGSAGELFF.

A few counts support this clone. The chain recombines TRBV9 with TRBJ2-2; 9 nucleotides line up with TRBD1. This CDR3 spans 14 amino acids. V dropped 0 bases and J dropped 7; count of bases not matched to a gene: 1. Germline CDR1 reads SGDLS; CDR2 reads YYNGEE. Written as DNA, the CDR3 is TGTGCCAGCAGCGTAGGGACAGGGGTCGGGGAGCTGTTTTTT. It encodes CASSVGTGVGELFF.

The V gene is TRBV5-1, the J gene TRBJ2-3; TRBD1 might be the D (6 bases). The CDR3 totals 14 residues. V gave up 3 bases and J gave up 0 bases, with 8 bases separating them. CDR1 is SGHRS and CDR2 is YFSETQ in the germline V gene. CDR3 DNA sequence: TGCGCCAGCAGCTCGACAGGAAGCACAGATACGCAGTATTTT. Translating it yields CASSSTGSTDTQYF.